The 8 T cell receptor beta chains in this list originate from one sample, sequenced in a study of blood T cell repertoires in COVID-19. Sequencing was performed with immunoSEQ multiplex PCR; in TCRdb, only in-frame clones are kept and a portion is missing. The table shows around 160,000 clones, with 75% to 90% occurring only once. Source material: peripheral blood. The receptors here all came from a woman aged 55 to 70 with COVID-19, enrolled during active disease.

This clone was seen only a few times. The chain employs TRBV4-1 and TRBJ2-6, with 9 bases aligning to TRBD1. The CDR3 consists of 18 residues. The germline CDR1 and CDR2 sequences are MGHRA and YSYEKL. After removal of 2 bases from V and 1 base from J, the junction contained 6 bases not matched to a gene. Here the CDR3 DNA reads TGCGCCAGCAGCCAAATTGGGACAGGGCGATCTGGGGCCAACGTCCTGACTTTC. It specifies CASSQIGTGRSGANVLTF.

V is TRBV7-3 and J is TRBJ1-2; TRBD1 matches 9 bases. Per germline, CDR1 SGHTA and CDR2 FQGTGA. The CDR3 runs 14 residues. Trimming took 5 bases from V and 8 from J; bases not matched to a gene: 9. The chain's CDR3 is CASSLSGTGSGYTF. CDR3 DNA: TGTGCCAGCAGCCTTTCCGGGACAGGGTCCGGCTACACCTTC.

This chain joins TRBV5-8 and TRBJ2-1; D is possibly TRBD2 (7 bases). The CDR3 consists of 14 residues. Germline CDR1 reads SGHTS; CDR2 reads YDEGEE. The V end was cut by 1 base, the J end by 6 bases, with 11 bases between. Here the CDR3 reads CASSLWGGGNEQFF. The DNA of the CDR3 is TGTGCCAGCAGCTTGTGGGGAGGGGGCAATGAGCAGTTCTTC.

The V gene is TRBV5-4, the J gene TRBJ2-2, with a possible D match to TRBD1 (5 bases). Trimming took off 4 bases at V and 1 base at J, with 11 bases between the two ends. The germline V gene encodes CDR1 SGHNT and CDR2 YYREEE (reference sequence). This CDR3 has 15 amino acids. The CDR3 DNA reads TGTGCCAGCAGCCCCCCGCAGGGGAACACCGGGGAGCTGTTTTTT. It is translated as CASSPPQGNTGELFF.

The chain carries TRBV3-1 (or the pseudogene TRBV3-2) and TRBJ2-5; possible D gene TRBD1, 5 bases. CDR1 LGHDT and CDR2 YNNKEL come from the germline V gene (reference sequence). Trimming shortened V by 4 bases and J by 2 bases, and 14 bases separated the two germline ends. The CDR3 is 15 residues long. CDR3 in amino acids: CASSPTVGFQETQYF. The CDR3 coding sequence is TGTGCCAGCAGCCCGACAGTGGGTTTTCAAGAGACCCAGTACTTC.

This sequence joins TRBV11-2 and TRBJ1-1; tentative D call: TRBD1 (6 bases). The V gene lost 5 bases and the J gene lost 10 bases, with 17 bases spanning the gap. Germline CDR1 and CDR2: SGHAT and FQNNGV. The CDR3 has 13 residues. The CDR3 DNA is TGTGCCAGCAGCCAAAACAGGGACATCGGAGCTTTCTTT. This translates into CASSQNRDIGAFF.

The V gene is TRBV2, the J gene TRBJ2-3; tentative D call: TRBD1 (6 bases). CDR3 length equals 15 residues. CDR1 and CDR2 from the germline V gene are SNHLY and FYNNEI. V was cut by 3 bases and J by 4 bases, with 14 bases left in between. CDR3 region: CASSDGTGQPDTQYF. In DNA form, the CDR3 reads TGTGCCAGCAGTGATGGCACAGGGCAGCCAGATACGCAGTATTTT. Full variable domain (rest looked up from reference TRBV2 and TRBJ2-3): EPEVTQTPSHQVTQMGQEVILRCVPISNHLYFYWYRQILGQKVEFLVSFYNNEISEKSEIFDDQFSVERPDGSNFTLKIRSTKLEDSAMYFCASSDGTGQPDTQYFGPGTRLTVL.

This clone was observed a few times. This chain links TRBV6-5 with TRBJ1-3, with D perhaps TRBD1 (6 bases). The ends were cut back, 7 bases at V and 7 bases at J, with 8 bases in the middle. In germline, CDR1 is MNHEY, CDR2 SVGAGI. The length of the CDR3 is 11 residues. Written as DNA, the CDR3 is TGTGCCAGCAAGAGGGGGAACACCATATATTTT. Translated: CASKRGNTIYF.